A selection of T cell receptor beta chains follows, all from one sample in a study of vaccination effects on CD4 cells after COVID-19. The antigens these receptors bind are not known. The repertoire was sequenced with immunoSEQ multiplex PCR; TCRdb's copy has only in-frame clones and lacks some. The sample has 23,000 or so clones; 80% to 90% are singletons. The starting material was CD4+ T cells from PBMCs cultured with SARS-CoV-2 spike peptides, obtained after COVID-19 vaccination. The receptors derive from a human donor who received a COVID-19 vaccine. Some clones in this sample may be carry-over from other donors' samples. The CDR3 runs from the conserved cysteine through the conserved F or W. The order of the fields is CDR3 DNA, CDR3 protein, D gene, V gene, J gene, clone size. A D gene is named only where the DNA matches it firmly. Some rows mark clone size as missing; the rest say once, few, many or name a class of expanded clone.

DNA: TGTGCCAGCAGATTAGGGACTACCAGCGAAGTCACCGGGGAGCTGTTTTTT
CDR3: CASRLGTTSEVTGELFF
D: TRBD2
V: TRBV3-1/TRBV3-2
J: TRBJ2-2
size: NA

DNA: TGTGCCAGCAGCCCAGGCGCGCCAGGGACAGAAAAACTGTTTTTT
CDR3: CASSPGAPGTEKLFF
D: NA
V: TRBV9
J: TRBJ1-4
size: once

DNA: TGTGCCAGCAGCTTCAGCGGGGGGCCCGAGACCCAGTACTTC
CDR3: CASSFSGGPETQYF
D: TRBD2
V: TRBV7-2
J: TRBJ2-5
size: NA

DNA: TGTGCCAGCAGTTACTCATTCAGGGCGGCTAACTATGGCTACACCTTC
CDR3: CASSYSFRAANYGYTF
D: NA
V: TRBV6-5
J: TRBJ1-2
size: NA

DNA: TGTGCCAGCAGGGGTGCAGGGTTTGGAAACACCATATATTTT
CDR3: CASRGAGFGNTIYF
D: NA
V: TRBV25-1
J: TRBJ1-3
size: NA

DNA: TGCGCCAGCAGCCAAGAGGGGCAGGGGAAGAATTCACCCCTCCACTTT
CDR3: CASSQEGQGKNSPLHF
D: NA
V: TRBV4-1
J: TRBJ1-6
size: NA

DNA: TGTGCCAGCGGAACAGGGCGGAGTAATGAAAAACTGTTTTTT
CDR3: CASGTGRSNEKLFF
D: NA
V: TRBV5-6
J: TRBJ1-4
size: NA

DNA: TGTGCCACCAGTGACTCAGGTAGCAATGAGCAGTTCTTC
CDR3: CATSDSGSNEQFF
D: NA
V: TRBV24-1
J: TRBJ2-1
size: NA

DNA: TGTGCCAGCAAGCGGGACGGCACAGATACGCAGTATTTT
CDR3: CASKRDGTDTQYF
D: TRBD2
V: TRBV6-1
J: TRBJ2-3
size: NA

DNA: TGCAGCGTTTATACAAACTACAATGAGCAGTTCTTC
CDR3: CSVYTNYNEQFF
D: NA
V: TRBV29-1
J: TRBJ2-1
size: NA

DNA: TGTGCCAGTAGCTACTTTATCGGTCCAGCAAGTACAGATACGCAGTATTTT
CDR3: CASSYFIGPASTDTQYF
D: NA
V: TRBV19
J: TRBJ2-3
size: NA

DNA: TGCAGCGTGGCGGACAGGGCGGACACCGGGGAGCTGTTTTTT
CDR3: CSVADRADTGELFF
D: TRBD1
V: TRBV29-1
J: TRBJ2-2
size: NA

DNA: TGCGCCAGCAGCCTAACTAACACCGGGGAGCTGTTTTTT
CDR3: CASSLTNTGELFF
D: NA
V: TRBV5-1
J: TRBJ2-2
size: NA

DNA: TGTGCCAGCAGCGAATATCTAGCGGGGGGAAGCACAGATACGCAGTATTTT
CDR3: CASSEYLAGGSTDTQYF
D: NA
V: TRBV21-1
J: TRBJ2-3
size: NA

DNA: TGTGCCAGTAGTATAGCCCAGGGGCGGGGGTCCTACAATGAGCAGTTCTTC
CDR3: CASSIAQGRGSYNEQFF
D: NA
V: TRBV19
J: TRBJ2-1
size: NA

DNA: TGTGCCAGCTCACCAGAGGGGGGACCGGCTGGCTACACCTTC
CDR3: CASSPEGGPAGYTF
D: NA
V: TRBV18
J: TRBJ1-2
size: NA

DNA: TGTGCCAGCAGCCCAGGACTAGCAAGGAAACGAAATGAGCAGTTCTTC
CDR3: CASSPGLARKRNEQFF
D: TRBD2
V: TRBV7-2
J: TRBJ2-1
size: NA

DNA: TGTGCCAGCAAGGACAGGGTGAAGAACACTGAAGCTTTCTTT
CDR3: CASKDRVKNTEAFF
D: TRBD1
V: TRBV19
J: TRBJ1-1
size: NA

DNA: TGTGCCACCAGCCGGGCCGAGACCCAGTACTTC
CDR3: CATSRAETQYF
D: NA
V: TRBV24-1
J: TRBJ2-5
size: NA

DNA: TGTGCCAGCTCCCCGGGACAGGGGAACACTGAAGCTTTCTTT
CDR3: CASSPGQGNTEAFF
D: TRBD1
V: TRBV18
J: TRBJ1-1
size: NA

DNA: TGTGCCAGCTCACCACCACGGGGACAGGGTCCAGCTTTCTTT
CDR3: CASSPPRGQGPAFF
D: TRBD1
V: TRBV18
J: TRBJ1-1
size: NA

DNA: TGTGCCAGCAGTGAAGCATTAGGAACCCCCTATGGCTACACCTTC
CDR3: CASSEALGTPYGYTF
D: NA
V: TRBV6-1
J: TRBJ1-2
size: few

DNA: TGCGCCAGCAGCCAAGTGGAGCGAACTAATGAAAAACTGTTTTTT
CDR3: CASSQVERTNEKLFF
D: NA
V: TRBV4-1
J: TRBJ1-4
size: NA

DNA: TGTGCCAGTAGTACGATTCGGGACACCGGGGAGCTGTTTTTT
CDR3: CASSTIRDTGELFF
D: NA
V: TRBV19
J: TRBJ2-2
size: NA

DNA: TGCGCCAGCAGCCAGCCGGGGGGGGCCCCCACCGGGGAGCTGTTTTTT
CDR3: CASSQPGGAPTGELFF
D: TRBD2
V: TRBV4-1
J: TRBJ2-2
size: NA

DNA: TGTGCCAGCAGTTTCCAGATCCGGGACAGGGACACTGAAGCTTTCTTT
CDR3: CASSFQIRDRDTEAFF
D: TRBD1
V: TRBV6-6
J: TRBJ1-1
size: NA

DNA: TGCGCCAGCAGCTTGGATTACGGTTCACCCCTCCACTTT
CDR3: CASSLDYGSPLHF
D: NA
V: TRBV5-1
J: TRBJ1-6
size: NA

DNA: TGCGCCAGCAGTGGGGGCCCGCTCGAGACCCAGTACTTC
CDR3: CASSGGPLETQYF
D: NA
V: TRBV10-1
J: TRBJ2-5
size: NA

DNA: TGTGCCACCAGTGATTTGCTCGTTCCCGACCAGTACTTC
CDR3: CATSDLLVPDQYF
D: NA
V: TRBV24-1
J: TRBJ2-5
size: NA

DNA: TGCGCCAGCAGCTTGGTGACAGGGAAAAATCAGCCCCAGCATTTT
CDR3: CASSLVTGKNQPQHF
D: TRBD1
V: TRBV5-1
J: TRBJ1-5
size: NA

DNA: TGTGCCAGCATTAGGACAGGCTACAATGAGCAGTTCTTC
CDR3: CASIRTGYNEQFF
D: TRBD1
V: TRBV12-3/TRBV12-4
J: TRBJ2-1
size: few

DNA: TGCAGCGGTCGGACCAATATGAACACCGGGGAGCTGTTTTTT
CDR3: CSGRTNMNTGELFF
D: NA
V: TRBV29-1
J: TRBJ2-2
size: NA

DNA: TGTGCCTGGAGCACGGGACAGGGGAGTAATCAGCCCCAGCATTTT
CDR3: CAWSTGQGSNQPQHF
D: TRBD1
V: TRBV30
J: TRBJ1-5
size: NA

DNA: TGTGCCATCAGTGAGGGGGGCGCTGGGGCCAACGTCCTGACTTTC
CDR3: CAISEGGAGANVLTF
D: NA
V: TRBV10-3
J: TRBJ2-6
size: NA

DNA: TGTGCCAGCAGCTTAGGTCGACAAGAGACCCAGTACTTC
CDR3: CASSLGRQETQYF
D: NA
V: TRBV7-2
J: TRBJ2-5
size: NA

DNA: TGTGCCAGCAGCTTGGGGGGTAGAGGGGTCTATGGCTACACCTTC
CDR3: CASSLGGRGVYGYTF
D: NA
V: TRBV5-4
J: TRBJ1-2
size: NA

DNA: TGCGCCAGCAGCCCTAGCGGGGCTGGCACAGATACGCAGTATTTT
CDR3: CASSPSGAGTDTQYF
D: TRBD2
V: TRBV5-1
J: TRBJ2-3
size: NA

DNA: TGTGCCAGCAGCCTAGGACAGGGGTCCTACAATGAGCAGTTCTTC
CDR3: CASSLGQGSYNEQFF
D: TRBD1
V: TRBV14
J: TRBJ2-1
size: NA

DNA: TGTGCCAGCAGCCCCCGAGGAGGGGGGATAGGGAATGAGCAGTTCTTC
CDR3: CASSPRGGGIGNEQFF
D: NA
V: TRBV6-6
J: TRBJ2-1
size: once

DNA: TGTGCCAGCAGCTTGGACAGGGTAAACACCGGGGAGCTGTTTTTT
CDR3: CASSLDRVNTGELFF
D: TRBD1
V: TRBV6-5
J: TRBJ2-2
size: NA

DNA: TGCAGTGCTAGACAGGGCTATGGCTACACCTTC
CDR3: CSARQGYGYTF
D: NA
V: TRBV20-1
J: TRBJ1-2
size: NA

DNA: TGTGCCAGTAGTATAGATCGGGGAGATCCTGAAGCTTTCTTT
CDR3: CASSIDRGDPEAFF
D: NA
V: TRBV19
J: TRBJ1-1
size: NA

DNA: TGCGCCAGCAGCGAGCCCTATAATTCACCCCTCCACTTT
CDR3: CASSEPYNSPLHF
D: NA
V: TRBV5-1
J: TRBJ1-6
size: few

DNA: TGTGCCAGTAGTATCCAGGGGAACTATGGCTACACCTTC
CDR3: CASSIQGNYGYTF
D: NA
V: TRBV19
J: TRBJ1-2
size: NA

DNA: TGTGCCAGTAGTATCCCTCCGTGGAATACTAGGGGCAATCAGCCCCAGCATTTT
CDR3: CASSIPPWNTRGNQPQHF
D: NA
V: TRBV19
J: TRBJ1-5
size: NA

DNA: TGTGCCAGCAGCCCGAACCCAGGGGGCGCGATCAATCAGCCCCAGCATTTT
CDR3: CASSPNPGGAINQPQHF
D: TRBD1
V: TRBV4-2
J: TRBJ1-5
size: NA

DNA: TGTGCCAGCTCACCCGGGACTGGGATGAACACTGAAGCTTTCTTT
CDR3: CASSPGTGMNTEAFF
D: NA
V: TRBV18
J: TRBJ1-1
size: NA

DNA: TGTGCCAGCAGCCAGGGGTTGGGCACCGGGGAGCTGTTTTTT
CDR3: CASSQGLGTGELFF
D: NA
V: TRBV3-1/TRBV3-2
J: TRBJ2-2
size: NA

DNA: TGCGCCAGCAGCTTGAGGGCAGGGGAAATTGGCGGGGAGCTGTTTTTT
CDR3: CASSLRAGEIGGELFF
D: NA
V: TRBV5-1
J: TRBJ2-2
size: NA

DNA: TGTGCCAGCAGTAAAGCCCGTGGGCTGGCTAATGAAAAACTGTTTTTT
CDR3: CASSKARGLANEKLFF
D: NA
V: TRBV6-1
J: TRBJ1-4
size: NA

DNA: TGTGCCATCAGCGAAGACAGGGGTGGGACAGATACGCAGTATTTT
CDR3: CAISEDRGGTDTQYF
D: TRBD1
V: TRBV10-3
J: TRBJ2-3
size: NA

DNA: TGCGCCAGCAGCCAAGTGCGTCAGGGGGCGAGCTCTGGGGCCAACGTCCTGACTTTC
CDR3: CASSQVRQGASSGANVLTF
D: TRBD1
V: TRBV4-1
J: TRBJ2-6
size: NA

DNA: TGTGCCAGCAGCTCCGCAGCTAATGTCGTTAGCAATCAGCCCCAGCATTTT
CDR3: CASSSAANVVSNQPQHF
D: NA
V: TRBV5-6
J: TRBJ1-5
size: NA

DNA: TGTGCCAGCAGCGCTGAAGTCCCGGGACAGGTATTCGCCACTGAAGCTTTCTTT
CDR3: CASSAEVPGQVFATEAFF
D: TRBD1
V: TRBV9
J: TRBJ1-1
size: NA

DNA: TGCGCCAGCAGCTTGGCGGGGGCAGGGGCTGAAGCTTTCTTT
CDR3: CASSLAGAGAEAFF
D: NA
V: TRBV5-1
J: TRBJ1-1
size: few